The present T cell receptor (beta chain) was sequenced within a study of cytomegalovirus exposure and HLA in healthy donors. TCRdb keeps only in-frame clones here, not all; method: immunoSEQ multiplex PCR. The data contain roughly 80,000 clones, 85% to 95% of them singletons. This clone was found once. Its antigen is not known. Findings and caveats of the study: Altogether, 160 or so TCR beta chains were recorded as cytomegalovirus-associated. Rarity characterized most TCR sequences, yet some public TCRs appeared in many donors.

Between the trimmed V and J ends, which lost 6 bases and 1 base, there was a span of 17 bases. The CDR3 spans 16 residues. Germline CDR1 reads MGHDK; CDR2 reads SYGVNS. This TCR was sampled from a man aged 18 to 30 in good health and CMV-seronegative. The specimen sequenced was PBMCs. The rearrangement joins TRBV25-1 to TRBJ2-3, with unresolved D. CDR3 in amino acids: CASRPGPNLRTDTQYF. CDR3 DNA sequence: TGTGCCAGCAGGCCGGGTCCTAATCTCCGCACAGATACGCAGTATTTT.